This TCR beta chain derives from a study of T cell responses to AZD1222 COVID-19 vaccine. Study-wide findings and caveats: All repertoire sampling was performed exclusively after the peak T cell response. As reported, nearly half of all spike-specific TCRs target variant regions that are unmutated. Just 5 to 7 AZD1222 recipients were seropositive at baseline. Mostly white British, mostly female donors; authors suggested clonal diversity may be underestimated.

CDR1 and CDR2 from the germline V gene are MNHEY and SMNVEV (reference sequence). The CDR3 is 15 amino acids. V was cut by 6 bases and J by 4 bases, with 16 bases left in between. Note on this clone: The antigen remains unidentified.

TCRdb's copy holds only in-frame clones and misses some; the assay was immunoSEQ multiplex PCR. This table holds more than 140,000 clones, around 90% found once. Source: peripheral blood, taken on day 0 of AZD1222 vaccination. The clonotype was recovered from an adult in good health. The genes are TRBV27 and TRBJ1-3; unclear D gene. CDR3: CASRHVGSSGNTIYF. CDR3 nucleotides: TGTGCCAGCAGACACGTTGGTAGCTCCGGAAACACCATATATTTT.